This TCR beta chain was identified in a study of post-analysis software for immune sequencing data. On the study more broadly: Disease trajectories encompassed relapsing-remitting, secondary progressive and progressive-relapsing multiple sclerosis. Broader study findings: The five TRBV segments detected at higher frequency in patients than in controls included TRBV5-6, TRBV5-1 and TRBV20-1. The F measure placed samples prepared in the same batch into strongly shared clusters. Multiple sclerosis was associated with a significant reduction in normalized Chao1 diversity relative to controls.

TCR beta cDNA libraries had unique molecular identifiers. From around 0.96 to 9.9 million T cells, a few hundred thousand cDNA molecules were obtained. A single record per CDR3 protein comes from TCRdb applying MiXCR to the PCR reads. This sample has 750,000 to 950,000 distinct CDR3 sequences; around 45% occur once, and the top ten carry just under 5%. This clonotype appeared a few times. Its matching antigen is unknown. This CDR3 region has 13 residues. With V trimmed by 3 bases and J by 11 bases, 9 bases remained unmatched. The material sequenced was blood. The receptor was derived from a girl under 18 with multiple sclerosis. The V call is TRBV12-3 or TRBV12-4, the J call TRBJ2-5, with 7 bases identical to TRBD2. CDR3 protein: CASSFLGGKEQYF. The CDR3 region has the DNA TGTGCCAGCAGTTTCCTGGGGGGGAAGGAGCAGTACTTC.